This TCR beta chain was sequenced for a study of CD8 T cells in ankylosing spondylitis. General observations from the study: The clones that were linked to disease were reported to be significantly enriched in matched synovial fluid samples from ankylosing spondylitis patients. Disease-linked clones proved CD8+ and comparatively uncommon in peripheral blood. Earlier work had already found some motif variants in reactive arthritis synovial fluid and blood. Characteristic, it appeared, of ankylosing spondylitis blood was a TCR beta motif of roughly eight highly homologous variants.

This clonotype has ten or more counts. Its target is not known. Libraries for TCR beta were made by quantitative 5'-RACE with molecular barcodes. One entry per CDR3 protein results from TCRdb running MiXCR on the 5' RACE reads. The repertoire consists of around 890,000 distinct CDR3 sequences, with approximately 12% occurring once and the leading ten covering approximately 0.46%. Germline V gene sequence: CDR1 DFQATT, CDR2 SNEGSKA (reference sequence). The V gene lost 0 bases and the J gene lost 6 bases, with 15 bases spanning the gap. The CDR3 loop spans 15 amino acids. This sequence joins TRBV20-1 and TRBJ2-1; tentatively, D is TRBD2 (6 bases). This TCR was recovered from a male donor with ankylosing spondylitis. Sequencing input: blood, either unsorted or a sorted T cell fraction (not recorded which). The CDR3 DNA follows: TGCAGTGCTAGAGATTGGCGGGAAGGCCCCAATGAGCAGTTCTTC. This codes for CSARDWREGPNEQFF.